This T cell receptor beta chain was captured in a study of blood T cell repertoires in COVID-19. The wider study: Samples of COVID-19 (acute and convalescent) were obtained from the United States, Italy and Spain. The cDNA or gDNA used as material had been derived from T cells, B-cell-depleted T cells, or PBMCs.

Per the study methods: Nucleated cell number was recorded as an estimate derived from reference gene primer amplification. Clones were read by immunoSEQ multiplex PCR, and TCRdb kept only the in-frame ones, dropping some. D and trimming were read from the DNA, whereas the V and J calls and clone size are those reported in that table. The data hold about 180,000 clones, with approximately 87% observed a single time. The clonotype was recovered from a man between 65 and 79 years old with active or convalescent COVID-19. The sequenced material came from peripheral blood.

The DNA of the CDR3 is TGCGCCAGCAGCTTGGTGTCAGGGCCCGAGCAGTACTTC. Protein sequence: CASSLVSGPEQYF. This sequence joins TRBV5-1 and TRBJ2-7, with a weak D call TRBD1 (5 bases). V was clipped by 0 bases and J by 6 bases, with 10 bases between them. Germline assignment: CDR1 SGHRS and CDR2 YFSETQ. CDR3 length: 13 residues.